A selection of T cell receptor beta chains follows, all from one sample in a study of shared clonotypes between healthy human individuals. Method: immunoSEQ multiplex PCR; TCRdb's copy keeps in-frame clones and lacks some. Of approximately 720,000 clones listed, 90% to 95% are singletons. What was sequenced was naive CD8+ T cells sorted from blood. Receptors originate from a young man in good health. CDR3s include the opening cysteine and the closing phenylalanine or tryptophan. D genes are given only for firm matches. Not all rows give a size; the values are once, few, many and, for expanded clones, a class.

. TRBJ2-3 TRBV29-1 TRBD1 CSVEPLDRATDTQYF TGCAGCGTTGAACCCCTGGACAGGGCCACAGATACGCAGTATTTT
. TRBJ2-7 TRBV29-1 . CSVESSYEQYF TGCAGCGTTGAATCCAGCTACGAGCAGTACTTC
once TRBJ2-7 TRBV7-6 . CASSLGGFSYEQYF TGTGCCAGCAGCTTAGGGGGCTTCTCCTACGAGCAGTACTTC
. TRBJ1-2 TRBV7-9 . CASRRTGGYTF TGTGCCAGTCGGCGAACCGGAGGCTACACCTTC
. TRBJ2-7 TRBV9 TRBD1 CASSAWDRGREQYF TGTGCCAGCAGCGCATGGGACAGGGGACGAGAGCAGTACTTC
. TRBJ2-1 TRBV18 TRBD1 CASSPWTSSGQGYNEQFF TGTGCCAGCTCACCGTGGACTTCGTCGGGACAGGGCTACAATGAGCAGTTCTTC
. TRBJ2-7 TRBV28 . CASSPILGGAHEQYF TGTGCCAGCAGCCCCATCTTGGGCGGCGCCCACGAGCAGTACTTC
. TRBJ2-1 TRBV7-9 . CASSPFYNEQFF TGTGCCAGCAGCCCGTTCTACAATGAGCAGTTCTTC
. TRBJ2-7 TRBV7-2 . CASSLGRDNPYEQYF TGTGCCAGCAGCTTGGGGAGAGACAATCCCTACGAGCAGTACTTC
. TRBJ2-7 TRBV23-1 TRBD1 CARTGYEQYF TGCGCCAGGACAGGGTACGAGCAGTACTTC
. TRBJ2-1 TRBV5-6 TRBD2 CASSPGDSGFYNEQFF TGTGCCAGCAGCCCCGGGGATAGCGGGTTCTACAATGAGCAGTTCTTC
. TRBJ1-5 TRBV11-2 . CASSLDKDEPGGDQPQHF TGTGCCAGCAGCTTAGACAAAGACGAACCGGGAGGTGATCAGCCCCAGCATTTT
. TRBJ2-7 TRBV7-6 . CASSLSGSYEQYF TGTGCCAGCAGCTTAAGTGGCAGCTACGAGCAGTACTTC
. TRBJ2-7 TRBV15 TRBD2 CATSRDGLAGTWEQYF TGTGCCACCAGCAGAGATGGGCTAGCGGGAACGTGGGAGCAGTACTTC
once TRBJ2-2 TRBV7-9 TRBD1 CASSLGAGTGVWTGELFF TGTGCCAGCAGCTTAGGGGCAGGCACAGGGGTGTGGACCGGGGAGCTGTTTTTT
once TRBJ2-1 TRBV30 . CAWAGGTEQFF TGTGCCTGGGCCGGAGGGACTGAGCAGTTCTTC
. TRBJ2-2 TRBV7-9 TRBD1 CASSVDLRQGADTGELFF TGTGCCAGCAGCGTAGATCTGAGACAGGGGGCTGACACCGGGGAGCTGTTTTTT
. TRBJ2-7 TRBV28 TRBD1 CASRPYWVQGTSYEQYF TGTGCCAGCAGGCCCTACTGGGTACAGGGGACCTCCTACGAGCAGTACTTC